This entry features one T cell receptor (beta chain) sequence. Its target is not known. Unique molecular identifiers were attached to individual cDNA molecules. One entry per CDR3 protein, called by TCRdb with MiXCR from the 5' RACE reads. The table records approximately 100,000 distinct CDR3 sequences, over 15% of them present only once. The CDR3 runs to 17 residues. CDR1 is PRHDT and CDR2 is FYEKMQ in the germline V gene (reference sequence). Trimming removed 7 bases from V and 4 bases from J, with 25 bases in between. The record originates from a study of early T cells in non-severe SARS-CoV-2 infection. In the study overall: The chains were unpaired, and the sequenced material was bulk RNA from unsorted whole blood.

Whole-study results and caveats: CD4 and private specificities were missed by VDJdb matching, which favored anti-spike CD8 responses.

This clonotype originated in an adult who was a healthcare worker with PCR-confirmed SARS-CoV-2 infection or an uninfected control (not recorded which). Sequenced: whole blood. The chain employs TRBV13 and TRBJ1-2; the D gene is possibly TRBD1 (5 bases). CDR3 residues: CASTSHFVGEPSYGYTF. In DNA, the CDR3 is TGTGCCAGCACCTCGCACTTTGTAGGGGAACCTAGCTATGGCTACACCTTC.